A single sample gave rise to the 8 T cell receptor beta chains below, sequenced in a study of early T cells in non-severe SARS-CoV-2 infection. TCRdb ran MiXCR on the 5' RACE reads and lists one entry per CDR3 protein. The sample gives 100,000 to 150,000 distinct CDR3 sequences, 15% of which show up once; 21% is in the top ten. Sequences were obtained from whole blood. The receptor source for this set is an adult who was a healthcare worker with PCR-confirmed SARS-CoV-2 infection or an uninfected control (not recorded which).

This chain connects TRBV12-3 or TRBV12-4 to TRBJ2-1; D is unclear. Trimming cost V 6 bases and J 3 bases, with 18 bases left between them. The CDR3 totals 16 residues. The CDR3 nucleotides read TGTGCCAGCAGACCTGAAAGAGAGGCAGACTACAATGAGCAGTTCTTC. It encodes CASRPEREADYNEQFF.

This clonotype appeared a few times. A junction end diverges from the germline sequence, so it may reflect a read error. Here the CDR3 DNA reads TGTGCCAGCAGCCAAACGTCGGGAGGATTGGTCTTC. This sequence encodes CASSQTSGGLVF. The chain has TRBV14 and TRBJ2-1; 7 bases map to TRBD2. Germline V gives CDR1 SGHDN, CDR2 FVKESK. The CDR3 length is 12 residues.

The chain employs TRBV29-1 and TRBJ1-5, with D hard to call. CDR1 is SQVTM, CDR2 ANQGSEA, per germline. This CDR3 contains 13 residues. Trimming left V 1 base short and J 0 bases short, with 4 bases between. The CDR3 region has the DNA TGCAGCGTTGAAGTAAATAGCAATCAGCCCCAGCATTTT. This encodes CSVEVNSNQPQHF.

This clonotype was detected ten times or more. The chain joins TRBV12-3 or TRBV12-4 to TRBJ1-3; D call uncertain. This CDR3 has 13 amino acids. V was pared by 4 bases and J by 0 bases, with 4 bases between. The CDR3 bases are TGTGCCAGCAGTTCTCTCTCTGGAAACACCATATATTTT. Translating gives CASSSLSGNTIYF.

The rearrangement links TRBV7-3 to TRBJ2-5; perhaps TRBD1 as D (6 bases). With 4 bases removed from V and 2 bases from J, the gap between germline ends came to 14 bases. CDR1 is SGHTA, CDR2 FQGTGA, per germline. This CDR3 comprises 15 residues. The chain's CDR3 is CASSSYHRVQETQYF. The CDR3 bases are TGTGCCAGCAGCTCCTACCACAGGGTACAAGAGACCCAGTACTTC.

This clonotype has more than one count but fewer than ten. The CDR3 DNA reads as TGCGCCAGCGGGGGACGCAACTATGGCTACACCTTC. Residues: CASGGRNYGYTF. The chain couples TRBV10-2 to TRBJ1-2; possibly TRBD1 for D (5 bases). Germline CDR1 WSHSY, CDR2 SAAADI. The V end was cut by 8 bases, the J end by 2 bases, with 9 bases between. The CDR3 totals 12 residues.

This clonotype turned up a few times. This chain uses TRBV11-2 with TRBJ1-4, with D unclear. V gave up 0 bases and J gave up 0 bases, with 5 bases separating them. Germline V gives CDR1 SGHAT, CDR2 FQNNGV. The CDR3 totals 15 residues. In nucleotides, the CDR3 is TGTGCCAGCAGCTTAGATCTTGCAACTAATGAAAAACTGTTTTTT. Translation gives CASSLDLATNEKLFF. Full variable domain (remainder filled in from reference TRBV11-2 and TRBJ1-4): EAGVAQSPRYKIIEKRQSVAFWCNPISGHATLYWYQQILGQGPKLLIQFQNNGVVDDSQLPKDRFSAERLKGVDSTLKIQPAKLEDSAVYLCASSLDLATNEKLFFGSGTQLSVL.

This clonotype has at least ten counts. The rearrangement joins TRBV5-6 to TRBJ2-3, with 7 bases matching TRBD1. V gave up 3 bases and J gave up 3 bases; unmatched junction bases: 16. Germline loops: CDR1 SGHDT, CDR2 YYEEEE. The CDR3 contains 18 residues. The CDR3 DNA follows: TGTGCCAGCAGCTCGGTGGGGATTAGACAGGGTACTACAGATACGCAGTATTTT. Its protein product is CASSSVGIRQGTTDTQYF.